Described below is a single T cell receptor (beta chain) sequence and its context. This clone showed up just a few times. The clone's antigen remains unknown. No base-level quality is on record; no much larger clone is a single base apart. The germline V gene specifies SGDLS as CDR1 and YYNGEE as CDR2. Including cysteine and phenylalanine, the CDR3 has 15 amino acids. Of the read, only the CDR3 DNA is kept; its 45 bases are in frame from base 1. Germline trimming: 0 bases from V, 3 bases from J; junction bases outside gene matches: 2. The library was prepared using the immunoSEQ multiplex PCR assay. For the multiplex PCR, a mixture combining 60 forward primers for TCR Vbeta segments and 13 reverse primers for TCR Jbeta segments was used. Amplification of the CDR3 region of rearranged TCR beta genes was performed with a multiplex PCR assay on genomic DNA. Amplified TCR beta libraries were sequenced as 87-base-pair reads on the Illumina HiSeq System. Per the authors' processing: A later analysis tallied 70 million to 100 million unique TCR beta chains across the 660 or so repertoires, and some 12 million of those chains were shared by two or more donors. Raw reads were error-corrected and collapsed into unique sequences by a nearest-neighbor algorithm in which closely related sequences were merged to remove PCR and sequencing errors. Alignment of CDR3 sequences to IMGT reference sequences was used to assign V, D and J gene segments. For a sequence to be retained, at least a six-nucleotide match to both a V gene segment and a J gene segment was required. A rearrangement was called productive if the CDR3 had no stop codons and remained in frame with V and J, and every other rearrangement was called non-productive. Following IMGT convention, CDR3 was defined as the stretch from the second conserved V-encoded cysteine up to the conserved J-encoded phenylalanine. The earlier analysis of 587 of the donors excluded sequences that lacked an unambiguous match to a single V gene segment. In an earlier analysis of approximately 500 of the donors, a V segment was called functional when productive rearrangements were above 56.7%, and segregating when the standard deviation between donors exceeded 5%. To diagnose cytomegalovirus status from the catalog of TCR beta chain sequences, a statistical classification framework was built. In a later analysis, TCR nucleotide sequences were compared against IMGT/GENE-DB human TR gene sequences so that V and J genes could be assigned. Using the TCRdist pipeline, a later analysis assigned CDR3 sequences along with most-parsimonious VDJ recombination scenarios. A later analysis defined each TCR beta chain by its CDR3 amino acid sequence plus V-gene family, and excluded reads lacking a unique V-gene family. To address suspected cross-contamination and a sequencing artifact, a later analysis removed approximately 600 highly shared, low-generation-probability nucleotide sequences. In a later analysis, a clonal expansion index was calculated for each public chain from normalized within-repertoire ranks of inferred template counts. A later analysis computed generation probabilities with a VDJ recombination model fitted to out-of-frame rearrangements, and checked the results against IGoR. In a later analysis, hypergeometric tests were used to score TCR-TCR, TCR-HLA and TCR-CMV co-occurrence, with a repertoire-size bias correction applied to TCR pairs. False discovery rates were estimated in a later analysis by permuting HLA or CMV assignments 20 times. A later analysis grouped co-occurring TCRs with DBSCAN, adding TCRdist sequence similarity when clustering within HLA-allele-positive subsets. Co-occurrence clustering excluded repertoires with fewer than 30,000 or more than 120,000 public chains, plus five with anomalous nucleotide sharing. TCRdb stores this immuneACCESS table with in-frame sequences only. Part of the clones is absent; in the studies checked, under half of the shortfall reflects unresolved V genes, and no reason is known for the rest. Clone size and V and J calls were adopted from that table, with D and trimming inferred from the DNA. The sample records 150,000 or so clones, 70% of which are singletons. The top ten clonotypes cover 4.7% of the sample.

The data were obtained in a study of cytomegalovirus exposure and HLA in healthy donors (dated by TCRdb to the late 2010s). As for the study more broadly: An earlier analysis of under 600 of the donors reported 250 to 300 Gb of sequence data and roughly 110 million unique TCR beta sequences from some 180 million T cells. The later analysis used no new phenotypic data to find candidate immune exposures, relying instead on TCR beta sequences and their occurrence across donors. Alongside the repertoire data, information on donor age, sex, ethnicity and CMV serostatus was compiled. Along with the roughly 700-subject first cohort, a separate validation cohort of roughly 110 different subjects was used. The number of donors typed differed by locus, with 629-630 for A, B, C, DRB1 and DQB1, more than 500 for DQA1, about 610 for DPA1, and 400 to 490 for DPB1. The study combined high-throughput TCR immunosequencing, statistical association of individual TCRs with disease status, and machine learning to predict cytomegalovirus infection status. The aim of the study was to test whether cataloging public T cell receptors could identify signatures of past pathogen exposure. An earlier analysis of 587 of the donors used high-throughput TCR beta sequencing to judge whether each TCR beta V gene segment behaved as functional or pseudogenic. Of the roughly 400 genotyped donors, roughly 80% fell in the genetic ancestry cluster associated with self-reported Caucasian donors. Around 300 gigabases of sequencing data and 70 million to 85 million unique TCR sequences were included in an early release covering about 700 HLA-typed donors. To study patterns of TCR occurrence, a later analysis re-analyzed previously published TCR beta repertoires from 700 or so donors and added high-resolution HLA genotyping. On average, over 200,000 unique TCR beta nucleotide sequences were sequenced per donor among 350 to 400 genotyped donors of the cohort, with roughly 19% of those sequences being non-productive. Genome-wide SNP genotypes for about 55% of the 666 donors were used in a later genetic analysis, which treated that subset as a discovery cohort. Every repertoire in the discovery cohort had been generated on one and the same sequencing platform. Using immunosequencing, the study profiled T cell repertoires from 640 or so subjects and related those repertoires to cytomegalovirus serostatus. HLA typing included class I and class II loci at four-digit resolution. Because of strong linkage in the cohort, roughly five DR-DQ haplotypes were treated as single units for association and clustering.

Paper-wide results and their limitations: In a later analysis, around 15,000 TCR beta sequences were associated with specific HLA alleles at a false discovery rate of 0.05. The sequencing pipeline was judged likely to have produced a cluster of highly shared sequence variants as a technical artifact. Linkage disequilibrium might explain the correlated functional status among segregating V segments, but an unknown experimental factor could not be excluded. It was suggested by the authors that the approach could potentially be generalized to other disease states and immunological phenotypes. The only immune exposure information available for the cohort was CMV serostatus. In an earlier analysis of over 550 of the donors, most TCR beta V segments were observed in productive rearrangements about 90% or about 30% of the time, broadly matching IMGT annotations. A later analysis found that most CMV-associated TCR beta chains appeared HLA-restricted, with HLA associations seemingly driven largely by CMV exposure. A further reported finding was that TCR beta sequences accurately predicted the HLA-A and HLA-B alleles for most subjects in the first cohort. Because counts were too low, about 15 rarely observed V segments, including chromosome 9 orphons, were left out of the earlier analysis of approximately 580 of the donors. Presence/absence analyses assumed roughly uniform sequencing depth across donors, an assumption that may not hold. An association between a missense DCLRE1C variant and V-gene and J-gene trimming of TCR beta chains was found in a later genetic analysis and replicated in an independent cohort. Three of the identified cytomegalovirus-associated TCR beta chains were confirmed in vitro to be specific for cytomegalovirus antigens. A later analysis found that TCR association rates varied across HLA loci, with DRB1 alleles showing the most associated TCRs and HLA-C alleles the fewest. The 87-base-pair reads could not distinguish some IMGT-functional V segments, including TRBV6-2 and TRBV6-3, so those segments were excluded. In both the original and validation cohorts, the classifier was reported to diagnose cytomegalovirus status with high specificity and sensitivity. In a later analysis, several top co-occurrence clusters were reported to appear linked to parvovirus B19, influenza, CMV and Epstein-Barr virus. In a later genetic analysis, fewer N-insertions in productive TCRs were reported among donors in an Asian-associated ancestry cluster than the approximately 710-donor mean. Only TCR beta chains were sequenced in this cohort, and the absence of alpha or paired-chain data limited detectable features. The study gave a list of under 200 TCR beta chains associated with cytomegalovirus. Because HLA typing was unavailable for some donors at each locus, only the typed subset was used in association tests. In a later analysis, HLA-associated TCR beta chains were found to be more clonally expanded and to have lower generation probabilities than equally common non-associated chains. Assigning TCR associations to individual alleles was difficult when HLA alleles, especially DR and DQ, strongly co-occurred. While some public TCRs were present in many individuals, most TCR sequences turned up only very rarely across donors.

In total, over 600 healthy bone marrow donors made up the cohort. All cohort members were sampled while nominally healthy, although unrecorded immune exposures were likely present. The donor was CMV seropositive and was included in the group of 270 or so seropositive cohort members. A peripheral blood sample was collected from each donor, and TCR beta sequencing was performed on peripheral blood mononuclear cells. Genomic DNA was extracted from the blood cell samples with the Qiagen DNeasy Blood Extraction Kit. The sequence joins TRBV9 to TRBJ1-4, with 7 bases aligning to TRBD1. The clonotype was recovered from a man aged 18 to 29 in good health and CMV-seropositive. Sequencing was performed on PBMCs. The nucleotide sequence reads as follows: TGTGCCAGCAGCGTAGGGGACAGCGCTAATGAAAAACTGTTTTTT. It translates to CASSVGDSANEKLFF.